This entry concerns a single T cell receptor beta chain. The data belong to a study of blood T cell repertoires in COVID-19. Turning to the study itself: Samples representing acute and convalescent COVID-19 were sourced from the United States, Italy and Spain. PBMCs, B-cell-depleted T cells, or T cells provided the cDNA or gDNA that made up the material.

The V end lost 4 bases, the J end lost 6 bases, and 24 bases lay between the germline ends. This CDR3 has 17 residues. Per germline, CDR1 MDHEN and CDR2 SYDVKM. Original handling: Amplification of reference gene primers provided the estimated nucleated cell counts. The method was immunoSEQ multiplex PCR; TCRdb's version includes in-frame clones alone and lacks a portion of them. The DNA gave D and trimming, while V, J and clone size come from that table. The top ten clones hold over 35% of a sample with about 74,000 clones, about 83% of them seen once. This TCR came from a man between 65 and 79 years old with acute or convalescent COVID-19. The chain employs TRBV28 and TRBJ1-2, with D perhaps matching TRBD1 (6 bases). Material: peripheral blood. CDR3 sequence (DNA): TGTGCCAGCAGTTCGTTAGCCAGGGGTGGGGGTAGGAATGGCTACACCTTC. Translated, it gives CASSSLARGGGRNGYTF.